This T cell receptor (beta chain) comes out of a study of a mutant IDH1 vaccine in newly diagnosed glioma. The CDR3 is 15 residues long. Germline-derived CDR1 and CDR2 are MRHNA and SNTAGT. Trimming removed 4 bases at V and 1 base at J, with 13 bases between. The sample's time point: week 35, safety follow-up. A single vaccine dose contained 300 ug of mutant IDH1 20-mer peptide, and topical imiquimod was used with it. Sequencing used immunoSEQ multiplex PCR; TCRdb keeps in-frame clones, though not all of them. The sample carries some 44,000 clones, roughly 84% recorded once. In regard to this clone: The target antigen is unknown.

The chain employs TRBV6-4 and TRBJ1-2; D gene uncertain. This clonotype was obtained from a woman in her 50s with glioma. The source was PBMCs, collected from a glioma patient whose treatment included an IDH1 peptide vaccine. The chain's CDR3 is CASSASSTVNYGYTF. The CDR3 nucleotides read TGTGCCAGCAGTGCGTCGAGCACAGTTAACTATGGCTACACCTTC.